This passage covers 23 T cell receptor beta chains from one sample sequenced in a study of cytomegalovirus exposure and HLA in healthy donors. PCR was performed using 60 Vbeta and 13 Jbeta primers. The data were produced by immunoSEQ multiplex PCR, yet TCRdb's version contains in-frame clones alone and is incomplete. Of 150,000 to 200,000 clones in the sample, around three quarters were seen once. The material sequenced was PBMCs. These receptors all stem from a man in his forties in good health and CMV-seronegative.

The J gene is TRBJ2-7, the V gene TRBV2; 11 bases line up with TRBD1. CDR3 length: 15 residues. Germline V lookup: CDR1 SNHLY, CDR2 FYNNEI. Germline trimming cut 4 bases from V and 3 bases from J; bases unmatched to any gene: 5. CDR3 nucleotide sequence: TGTGCCAGCAGTGCGTCGGGACAGGGGGGCTACGAGCAGTACTTC. This codes for CASSASGQGGYEQYF.

This chain uses TRBV6-5 with TRBJ1-1, with TRBD1 as a possible D gene (5 bases). The CDR3 spans 14 residues. The germline CDR1 and CDR2 sequences are MNHEY and SVGAGI. Trimming shortened V by 5 bases and J by 6 bases, and 16 bases separated the two germline ends. The CDR3 coding sequence is TGTGCCAGCAGTCCGCAGGTTGGAGGGGCTGAAGCTTTCTTT. Translating gives CASSPQVGGAEAFF.

This chain joins TRBV11-1 and TRBJ2-7; 8 bases line up with TRBD1. The CDR3 has 12 amino acids. Trimming at V came to 5 bases and at J to 7 bases, leaving 4 bases not matched to a gene. Germline lookup yields CDR1 SGHAT and CDR2 FQDESV (reference sequence). DNA for the CDR3: TGTGCCAGCAGCCAACAGGGGGGAGAGCAGTACTTC. This translates into CASSQQGGEQYF. Looking up the rest from reference TRBV11-1 and TRBJ2-7 gives the full variable domain: EAEVAQSPRYKITEKSQAVAFWCDPISGHATLYWYRQILGQGPELLVQFQDESVVDDSQLPKDRFSAERLKGVDSTLKIQPAELGDSAMYLCASSQQGGEQYFGPGTRLTVT.

The chain couples TRBV27 to TRBJ2-7, with 8 bases lining up with TRBD1. The CDR3 has 16 amino acids. The J segment lost 6 bases and the V segment lost 4 bases, leaving 14 bases of the junction unmatched. Germline-derived CDR1 and CDR2 are MNHEY and SMNVEV (reference sequence). The CDR3 sequence: CASSSGQGGSMGEQYF. In DNA form, the CDR3 reads TGTGCCAGCAGTTCCGGACAGGGTGGATCGATGGGCGAGCAGTACTTC.

The CDR3 DNA reads as TGTGCCATCGGAAACAGGGGAACAAACACCGGGGAGCTGTTTTTT. Residues: CAIGNRGTNTGELFF. The rearrangement uses TRBV10-3 and TRBJ2-2; 7 nucleotides match TRBD1. Trimming cost V 8 bases and J 2 bases; bases outside gene matches: 8. This CDR3 has 15 residues. Germline-derived CDR1 and CDR2 are ENHRY and SYGVKD.

V and J are TRBV23-1 and TRBJ2-1, with D perhaps matching TRBD1 (6 bases). TRBV23-1 is labeled an ORF, and its function is uncertain. The CDR3 loop spans 15 amino acids. Trimming removed 4 bases at V and 7 bases at J, with 17 bases between. The CDR3 sequence: CASSRHSDRTNEQFF. The CDR3 nucleotides read TGCGCCAGCAGTCGTCACTCCGACAGGACTAATGAGCAGTTCTTC.

V is TRBV7-3 and J is TRBJ1-1; TRBD1 might be the D (5 bases). V lost 4 bases to trimming and J lost 2 bases, with 14 bases between them. The CDR3 sequence is 15 residues long. Germline lookup yields CDR1 SGHTA and CDR2 FQGTGA. CDR3: CASSYLGRGNTEAFF. In nucleotides, the CDR3 is TGTGCCAGCAGCTATCTCGGAAGGGGCAACACTGAAGCTTTCTTT.

The V and J genes are TRBV7-8 and TRBJ2-3; 10 bases fit TRBD2. The germline gives CDR1 SGHVS, CDR2 FQNEAQ. The V and J ends lost 1 base and 5 bases, in that order; junction bases with no gene match: 3. This CDR3 has 15 amino acids. The CDR3 DNA is TGTGCCAGCAGCTTAGGGCCTAGCGGGAGAGATACGCAGTATTTT. Residues: CASSLGPSGRDTQYF.

J is TRBJ2-1 and V is TRBV28; D gene uncertain. The germline gives CDR1 MDHEN, CDR2 SYDVKM. The CDR3 extends over 14 amino acids. Between the trimmed V and J ends, which lost 11 bases and 0 bases, there was a span of 14 bases. The DNA for the CDR3 is TGTGCCGTGGGTCGCGGTGGCTCCTACAATGAGCAGTTCTTC. Its translation: CAVGRGGSYNEQFF.

V and J are TRBV28 and TRBJ1-5; D ambiguous. V dropped 3 bases and J dropped 12 bases, with 6 bases sitting between them. The CDR3 extends over 10 amino acids. Germline V gives CDR1 MDHEN, CDR2 SYDVKM. CDR3 protein: CASSFTVQHF. CDR3 sequence (DNA): TGTGCCAGCAGTTTTACGGTCCAGCATTTT.

The CDR3: CASSPSFPDTQYF. CDR3 nucleotide sequence: TGTGCCAGCAGCCCCTCCTTTCCAGATACGCAGTATTTT. The J gene is TRBJ2-3, the V gene TRBV9; D is unclear. The germline gives CDR1 SGDLS, CDR2 YYNGEE. V was trimmed by 4 bases and J by 4 bases, leaving 10 bases between them. The CDR3 totals 13 residues.

This rearrangement joins TRBV2 to TRBJ1-1; no reliable D call. The CDR3 loop spans 13 amino acids. V was clipped by 7 bases and J by 1 base, with 10 bases between them. The germline V gene has CDR1 SNHLY and CDR2 FYNNEI. The CDR3 protein is CASTQAPNTEAFF. Written as DNA, the CDR3 is TGTGCCAGCACCCAGGCGCCGAACACTGAAGCTTTCTTT.

The chain couples TRBV14 to TRBJ2-3; D not resolved. V was trimmed by 1 base and J by 0 bases, leaving 8 bases between them. From germline, CDR1 is SGHDN and CDR2 FVKESK. The CDR3 is 15 residues long. In nucleotides, the CDR3 is TGTGCCAGCAGCCAAGGAGTCTCAAGCACAGATACGCAGTATTTT. Translation: CASSQGVSSTDTQYF.

The chain joins TRBV5-6 to TRBJ2-3; 9 nucleotides align to TRBD2. This CDR3 is built from 15 residues. Per germline, CDR1 SGHDT and CDR2 YYEEEE. The V gene end was trimmed by 0 bases and the J gene end by 9 bases; junction bases not matched to a gene: 8. In DNA, the CDR3 is TGTGCCAGCAGCTTGGGGTGGAGGACTAGCGACACGCAGTATTTT. Its translation is CASSLGWRTSDTQYF. The full variable domain, with the rest looked up from reference TRBV5-6 and TRBJ2-3, is DAGVTQSPTHLIKTRGQQVTLRCSPKSGHDTVSWYQQALGQGPQFIFQYYEEEERQRGNFPDRFSGHQFPNYSSELNVNALLLGDSALYLCASSLGWRTSDTQYFGPGTRLTVL.

The count of this clone is one. The chain is built from TRBV6-5 and TRBJ1-1, with D unresolved. The CDR3 is 13 residues long. Germline V gene data show CDR1 as MNHEY and CDR2 as SVGAGI. V lost 2 bases, J lost 1 base, and 5 bases lay in between. CDR3 DNA: TGTGCCAGCAGTTACCAGGAGAACACTGAAGCTTTCTTT. It yields the protein CASSYQENTEAFF.

The chain combines TRBV6-1 with TRBJ2-1; possible D gene TRBD2, 5 bases. CDR1 MNHNS and CDR2 SASEGT come from the germline V gene. Trimming stripped 7 bases from V and 0 bases from J, with 10 bases between. This CDR3 has 14 amino acids. The CDR3, as DNA: TGTGCCAGCATTTTAGCGAGCTCCTACAATGAGCAGTTCTTC. Protein product: CASILASSYNEQFF.

The chain uses TRBV9 and TRBJ2-1, with 11 bases aligning to TRBD2. J was trimmed by 6 bases and V by 2 bases; bases with no gene match: 7. The V gene's germline CDR1 is SGDLS and CDR2 YYNGEE. The CDR3 loop spans 16 amino acids. CDR3 amino acids: CASSVMGLAAGNEQFF. CDR3 DNA sequence: TGTGCCAGCAGCGTCATGGGACTAGCGGCAGGCAATGAGCAGTTCTTC.

This clone was found once. J is TRBJ1-1 and V is TRBV28; tentatively, D is TRBD1 (5 bases). Germline V lookup: CDR1 MDHEN, CDR2 SYDVKM. CDR3 size: 13 residues. V dropped 3 bases and J dropped 4 bases, with 9 bases sitting between them. In DNA form, the CDR3 reads TGTGCCAGCAGTTTGTTCAGGGCCACTGAAGCTTTCTTT. This codes for CASSLFRATEAFF.

The chain has TRBV4-1 and TRBJ2-5, with 9 bases aligning to TRBD1. The germline CDR1 and CDR2 sequences are MGHRA and YSYEKL. CDR3 length equals 15 residues. With V trimmed by 2 bases and J by 2 bases, 3 bases remained unmatched. The CDR3 DNA reads as TGCGCCAGCAGCCAACCGGGGACAGGGCAAGAGACCCAGTACTTC. It is translated as CASSQPGTGQETQYF.

CDR3 sequence (DNA): TGTGCCAGCAGCCTCTTCCTAGCGGGAGGCAATGAGCAGTTCTTC. Its translation: CASSLFLAGGNEQFF. V gene TRBV4-2 combines with J gene TRBJ2-1; 11 nucleotides match TRBD2. Germline V gene data show CDR1 as LGHNA and CDR2 as YNFKEQ. The V and J ends lost 4 bases and 6 bases, in that order; junction bases with no gene match: 5. This CDR3 region has 15 residues.

The chain combines TRBV15 with TRBJ2-2, with TRBD1 identical over 8 bases. Per the germline V gene, CDR1 is LNHNV and CDR2 is YYDKDF (reference sequence). After removal of 11 bases from V and 1 base from J, the junction contained 9 bases not matched to a gene. The CDR3 runs to 15 residues. This chain's CDR3 is CAPLRGQVNTGELFF. CDR3 DNA sequence: TGTGCCCCCTTAAGGGGACAGGTGAACACCGGGGAGCTGTTTTTT.

This chain links TRBV5-4 with TRBJ2-7; a weak D match, TRBD2 (6 bases). The V and J ends lost 4 bases and 1 base respectively, with 12 bases between them. The CDR3 is 14 residues long. Germline assignment: CDR1 SGHNT and CDR2 YYREEE (reference sequence). The CDR3 is CASSPGEKSYEQYF. The CDR3 DNA is TGTGCCAGCAGCCCGGGAGAAAAGTCCTACGAGCAGTACTTC.

The CDR3 DNA sequence: TGTGCCAGCAACGGACAGGGTTGGGATAATTCACCCCTCCACTTT. Its translation is CASNGQGWDNSPLHF. The rearrangement uses TRBV2 and TRBJ1-6, with TRBD1 matching 8 bases. The V gene end was trimmed by 7 bases and the J gene end by 5 bases; junction bases not matched to a gene: 7. This CDR3 contains 15 residues. Germline V gene sequence: CDR1 SNHLY, CDR2 FYNNEI.